The source of this T cell receptor (beta chain) is a study of T cells in localized non-small cell lung cancer. Data came from immunoSEQ multiplex PCR; TCRdb stores just in-frame clones and leaves some out. Among 2,000 to 2,500 clones, 30% to 40% were seen once, and the ten largest hold about 24%. This CDR3 comprises 12 residues. V lost 5 bases and J lost 8; bases outside the gene matches: 3. Germline V gene data show CDR1 as SQVTM and CDR2 as ANQGSEA. The sequence was obtained from a male donor at least 60 years old with stage I lung adenocarcinoma. The source material was normal lung tissue next to the tumor, sampled before any cancer treatment. The chain carries TRBV29-1 and TRBJ2-1; 10 bases are shared with TRBD2. In nucleotides, the CDR3 is TGCAGCGTTAAAGCGGGGGGGGATGAGCAGTTCTTC. Amino acid sequence: CSVKAGGDEQFF.